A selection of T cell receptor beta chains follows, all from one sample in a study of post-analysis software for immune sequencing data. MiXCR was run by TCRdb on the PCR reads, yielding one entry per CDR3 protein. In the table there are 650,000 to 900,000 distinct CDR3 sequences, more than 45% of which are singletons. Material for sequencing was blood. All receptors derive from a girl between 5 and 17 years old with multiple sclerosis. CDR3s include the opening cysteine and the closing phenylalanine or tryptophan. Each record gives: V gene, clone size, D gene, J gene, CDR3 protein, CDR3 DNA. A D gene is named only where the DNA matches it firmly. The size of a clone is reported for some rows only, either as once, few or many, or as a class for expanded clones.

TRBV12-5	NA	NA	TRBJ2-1	CASALGGARGEQFF	TGTGCTAGTGCCCTGGGGGGGGCGCGGGGTGAGCAGTTCTTC
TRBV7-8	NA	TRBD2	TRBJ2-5	CASSFFAGGRETQYF	TGTGCCAGCAGCTTCTTCGCGGGAGGGCGGGAGACCCAGTACTTC
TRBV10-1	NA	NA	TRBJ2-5	CASSDLTDQGETQYF	TGCGCCAGCAGTGATCTGACGGACCAAGGGGAGACCCAGTACTTC
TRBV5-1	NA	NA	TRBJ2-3	CASSLAGKESYTQYF	TGCGCCAGCAGCTTGGCAGGGAAAGAGTCCTATACGCAGTATTTT
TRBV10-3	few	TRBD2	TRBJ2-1	CAISVDPLAGGPSEQFF	TGTGCCATCAGTGTCGACCCACTAGCGGGAGGGCCGAGTGAGCAGTTCTTC
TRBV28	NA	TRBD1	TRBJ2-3	CASSFGQGNTDTQYF	TGTGCCAGCAGCTTCGGACAGGGCAACACAGATACGCAGTATTTT
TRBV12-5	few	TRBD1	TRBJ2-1	CASGPGQGALSGGTFYNEQFF	TGTGCTAGTGGCCCGGGACAGGGGGCGCTGAGCGGGGGTACCTTTTACAATGAGCAGTTCTTC
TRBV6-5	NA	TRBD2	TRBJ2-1	CASSRLAGEGDNEQFF	TGTGCCAGCAGTCGACTAGCGGGAGAAGGAGACAATGAGCAGTTCTTC
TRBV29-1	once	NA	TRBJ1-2	CSIPPAGVGGYTF	TGCAGCATCCCCCCCGCCGGGGTTGGTGGCTACACCTTC
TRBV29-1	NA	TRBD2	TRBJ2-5	CSERLAGESWGETQYF	TGCAGCGAGCGACTAGCGGGAGAGTCGTGGGGAGAGACCCAGTACTTC
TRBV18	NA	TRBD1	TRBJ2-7	CASSPAPGGSYEQYF	TGTGCCAGCTCACCAGCCCCAGGGGGAAGCTACGAGCAGTACTTC
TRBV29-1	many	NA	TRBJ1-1	CSVAGRGREAFF	TGCAGCGTGGCGGGGCGGGGGCGCGAAGCTTTCTTT
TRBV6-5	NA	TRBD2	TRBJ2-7	CASSYTTSGAAYEQYF	TGTGCCAGCAGTTACACGACTAGCGGAGCCGCCTACGAGCAGTACTTC
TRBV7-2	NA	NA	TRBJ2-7	CASSRDWEQYF	TGTGCCAGCAGCCGAGATTGGGAGCAGTACTTC
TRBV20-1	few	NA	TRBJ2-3	CSARDQLGPSADTQYF	TGCAGTGCTAGAGATCAGTTGGGCCCATCGGCAGATACGCAGTATTTT
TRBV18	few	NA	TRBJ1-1	CASSRAGTEAFF	TGTGCCAGCTCAAGGGCGGGAACTGAAGCTTTCTTT
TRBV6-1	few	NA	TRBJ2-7	CASQRPGAQYSYEQYF	TGTGCCTCCCAGAGGCCGGGGGCCCAATATTCCTACGAGCAGTACTTC
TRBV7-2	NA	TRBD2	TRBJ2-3	CASSSGLAGGRLGTDTQYF	TGTGCCAGCAGCTCAGGACTAGCGGGAGGGCGACTTGGGACAGATACGCAGTATTTT
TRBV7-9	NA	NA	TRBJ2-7	CASSLAASRYYEQYF	TGTGCCAGCAGCTTAGCGGCAAGTAGATACTACGAGCAGTACTTC
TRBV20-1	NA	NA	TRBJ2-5	CSARAPPDRHQETQYF	TGCAGTGCTAGAGCCCCACCGGACCGCCACCAAGAGACCCAGTACTTC